Below, 7 T cell receptor beta chains from the same sample are listed, as sequenced in a study of blood T cell repertoires in COVID-19. Clones were read by immunoSEQ multiplex PCR, and TCRdb kept only the in-frame ones, dropping some. Among roughly 130,000 clones listed, roughly nine tenths were seen once. The sequenced sample consisted of peripheral blood. The source is a man aged 50 or older with active COVID-19.

V is TRBV2 and J is TRBJ2-1; 9 bases fit TRBD2. The germline V gene encodes CDR1 SNHLY and CDR2 FYNNEI. There are 16 residues in the CDR3. V lost 6 bases, J lost 3 bases, and 9 bases stayed unmatched. The CDR3, as DNA: TGTGCCAGCAGGCGCCAGGCTAGCGGGGTCTACAATGAGCAGTTCTTC. Translated, it gives CASRRQASGVYNEQFF.

As regards this clone: The sample contains more than one DNA sequence encoding this CDR3. The rearrangement joins TRBV7-9 to TRBJ2-1, with D unclear. V shed 3 bases and J shed 1 base, with 4 bases lying between them. The CDR3 consists of 13 residues. CDR1 SEHNR and CDR2 FQNEAQ come from the germline V gene (reference sequence). CDR3 protein: CASSFSSYNEQFF. The CDR3 nucleotides read TGTGCCAGCAGCTTCAGTTCCTACAATGAGCAGTTCTTC.

The chain joins TRBV2 to TRBJ2-5; TRBD2 aligns across 9 bases. Per the germline V gene, CDR1 is SNHLY and CDR2 is FYNNEI. The J segment lost 4 bases and the V segment lost 4 bases, leaving 7 bases of the junction unmatched. This CDR3 has 15 amino acids. The CDR3 nucleotides read TGTGCCAGCAGTGCCGGCGGGGGGGCCACAGAGACCCAGTACTTC. It yields the protein CASSAGGGATETQYF.

The gene calls are TRBV11-3 and TRBJ1-2, with TRBD1 matching 8 bases. Germline CDR1 and CDR2: SGHNT and YENEEA. The V and J ends lost 5 bases and 8 bases, in that order; junction bases with no gene match: 7. CDR3 length: 13 amino acids. This chain's CDR3 is CASSTGQGGGYTF. The CDR3 DNA sequence: TGTGCCAGCAGCACCGGACAGGGCGGCGGCTACACCTTC. Looking up the rest from reference TRBV11-3 and TRBJ1-2 gives the full variable domain: EAGVVQSPRYKIIEKKQPVAFWCNPISGHNTLYWYLQNLGQGPELLIRYENEEAVDDSQLPKDRFSAERLKGVDSTLKIQPAELGDSAVYLCASSTGQGGGYTFGSGTRLTVV.

The chain uses TRBV4-1 and TRBJ1-1; D not resolved. The CDR3 length is 14 residues. Germline V gene data show CDR1 as MGHRA and CDR2 as YSYEKL. Trimming pared 1 base from V and 4 bases from J, leaving 10 bases between. This CDR3 is CASSQVPLSTEAFF. Here the CDR3 DNA reads TGCGCCAGCAGCCAAGTTCCTCTTAGCACTGAAGCTTTCTTT.

This sequence joins TRBV7-9 and TRBJ2-1, with D possibly matching TRBD1 (5 bases). V lost 1 base to trimming and J lost 7 bases, with 14 bases between them. This CDR3 comprises 15 residues. Looked up from germline, CDR1 is SEHNR and CDR2 is FQNEAQ (reference sequence). As DNA, the CDR3 is TGTGCCAGCAGCTTAGGTGGGGTTGCAGGGAATGAGCAGTTCTTC. Its translation is CASSLGGVAGNEQFF.

CDR3 in amino acids: CASSHGRVNEQFF. For the CDR3, the DNA is TGCGCCAGCAGCCACGGCAGGGTAAATGAGCAGTTCTTC. This sequence joins TRBV5-1 and TRBJ2-1; D perhaps matches TRBD1 (5 bases). This CDR3 has 13 residues. The germline gives CDR1 SGHRS, CDR2 YFSETQ. The V gene lost 4 bases and the J gene lost 7 bases, with 12 bases spanning the gap.